This passage covers 22 T cell receptor beta chains from one sample sequenced in a study of blood T cell repertoires in COVID-19. The table came from immunoSEQ multiplex PCR; TCRdb's copy has only in-frame clones and leaves some out. Altogether 52,000 or so clones are present, 80% to 85% being singletons, with the ten largest covering over 5.5%. The specimen was peripheral blood. These receptors all come from a human donor in a cohort sampled during active or convalescent COVID-19.

The chain has TRBV19 and TRBJ2-7, with TRBD1 matching 9 bases. The CDR3 totals 14 residues. The V gene's germline CDR1 is LNHDA and CDR2 SQIVND (reference sequence). V lost 5 bases to trimming and J lost 6 bases; unmatched junction nucleotides: 8. The CDR3 DNA follows: TGTGCCAGTAGTCACCCGACAGGGGGGTCCGAGCAGTACTTC. Protein: CASSHPTGGSEQYF.

The chain uses TRBV18 and TRBJ2-1; D possibly corresponds to TRBD1 (5 bases). The CDR3 length is 13 residues. Deletions cut 3 bases from V and 9 bases from J, with 12 bases between. Germline V gene data show CDR1 as KGHSH and CDR2 as LQKENI. CDR3 loop: CASSPGQQGEQFF. DNA for the CDR3: TGTGCCAGCTCACCCGGGCAGCAGGGTGAGCAGTTCTTC.

The chain is built from TRBV6-5 and TRBJ1-4; maybe TRBD1 (5 bases). The CDR3 length is 13 residues. The ends were cut back, 2 bases at V and 5 bases at J, with 6 bases in the middle. Germline CDR1 is MNHEY and CDR2 is SVGAGI. The CDR3 region has the DNA TGTGCCAGCAGTTACGACAGCAATGAAAAACTGTTTTTT. It yields the protein CASSYDSNEKLFF.

The V gene is TRBV11-3, the J gene TRBJ2-1; 9 nucleotides agree with TRBD1. The CDR3 runs 17 residues. Trimming at V came to 5 bases and at J to 0 bases, leaving 8 bases not matched to a gene. Per germline, CDR1 SGHNT and CDR2 YENEEA. The CDR3 region has the DNA TGTGCCAGCAGCGCACCACAGGGGGCGGGCTCCTACAATGAGCAGTTCTTC. This translates into CASSAPQGAGSYNEQFF.

V gene TRBV4-3 combines with J gene TRBJ1-1, with 10 bases that match TRBD1. Germline CDR1 LGHNA, CDR2 YSLEER. Trimming removed 0 bases from V and 6 bases from J; junction bases left unmatched: 4. The CDR3 length is 15 residues. CDR3 sequence reads: CASSQESTGGSEAFF. For the CDR3, the DNA is TGCGCCAGCAGCCAAGAATCGACAGGGGGCTCTGAAGCTTTCTTT.

This chain joins TRBV18 and TRBJ1-3; TRBD1 is a possible D gene (5 bases). The CDR3 consists of 15 residues. Trimming left V 2 bases short and J 0 bases short, with 8 bases between. Germline CDR1 KGHSH, CDR2 LQKENI. The CDR3 is CASSPATVSGNTIYF. Here the CDR3 DNA reads TGTGCCAGCTCACCAGCGACAGTCTCTGGAAACACCATATATTTT.

The CDR3 DNA reads as TGTGCCAGTAATGGGACAGGGATCTCTGGGGCCAACGTCCTGACTTTC. Translating gives CASNGTGISGANVLTF. This rearrangement joins TRBV19 to TRBJ2-6; TRBD1 agrees at 9 bases. CDR3 size: 16 residues. CDR1 and CDR2 from the germline V gene are LNHDA and SQIVND (reference sequence). J lost 0 bases, V lost 7 bases, and 4 bases had no gene match.

The rearrangement joins TRBV21-1 to TRBJ1-4; TRBD1, as called in the table, went unchecked against the DNA. TRBV21-1 counts as a pseudogene. The CDR3 has 12 residues. CDR3 amino acids: CASSNDSEKLFF. CDR3 DNA sequence: TGTGCCAGCAGCAACGACAGTGAAAAACTGTTTTTT.

V is TRBV2 and J is TRBJ2-4, with TRBD1 as a possible D gene (6 bases). The CDR3 runs to 15 residues. Germline V lookup: CDR1 SNHLY, CDR2 FYNNEI. V gave up 7 bases and J gave up 1 base, with 14 bases separating them. The CDR3: CASTQGRVAKNIQYF. The DNA for the CDR3 is TGTGCCAGCACACAGGGCCGGGTGGCCAAAAACATTCAGTACTTC.

This chain uses TRBV27 with TRBJ1-2; D gene ambiguous. This CDR3 is built from 13 residues. V lost 3 bases and J lost 7, with 12 bases in between. Germline V CDR1 and CDR2: MNHEY, SMNVEV (reference sequence). The CDR3 DNA follows: TGTGCCAGCAGTTTCGGGAATAAGGGTGGCTACACCTTC. It translates to CASSFGNKGGYTF.

V is TRBV4-3 and J is TRBJ2-7; tentatively, D is TRBD1 (5 bases). With 1 base removed from V and 0 bases from J, the gap between germline ends came to 13 bases. The CDR3 extends over 16 amino acids. In germline, CDR1 is LGHNA, CDR2 YSLEER. The CDR3 here is CASSQVQDTSSYEQYF. CDR3 in DNA: TGCGCCAGCAGCCAAGTTCAGGACACCAGCTCCTACGAGCAGTACTTC.

The rearrangement links TRBV7-6 to TRBJ2-7, with 7 nucleotides matching TRBD1. V trimming: 5 bases; J trimming: 4 bases; junction bases outside the gene matches: 11. The CDR3 spans 15 residues. Germline-derived CDR1 and CDR2 are SGHVS and FNYEAQ. The CDR3 is CASSPEGQLRYEQYF. CDR3 bases: TGTGCCAGCAGCCCCGAGGGACAGCTACGTTACGAGCAGTACTTC.

This chain links TRBV7-8 with TRBJ2-5; 8 positions agree with TRBD2. J lost 9 bases, V lost 5 bases, and 11 bases had no gene match. The CDR3 consists of 14 residues. The germline gives CDR1 SGHVS, CDR2 FQNEAQ. CDR3 region: CASSRGLERGAQYF. CDR3 coding DNA: TGTGCCAGCAGCAGGGGACTAGAGAGGGGGGCCCAGTACTTC.

The chain links TRBV4-1 to TRBJ1-1; D is undetermined. CDR1 and CDR2 (germline): MGHRA, YSYEKL. V lost 2 bases, J lost 7 bases, and 5 bases lay in between. This CDR3 spans 11 amino acids. As DNA, the CDR3 is TGCGCCAGCAGCCAATCAAATGAAGCTTTCTTT. It is translated as CASSQSNEAFF.

This clone was observed a handful of times. The chain uses TRBV3-1 (or the pseudogene TRBV3-2) and TRBJ2-3, with D tentatively TRBD2 (5 bases). CDR1 and CDR2 (germline): LGHDT, YNNKEL (reference sequence). The V and J ends lost 0 bases and 7 bases respectively, with 8 bases between them. CDR3 size: 13 residues. This chain's CDR3 is CASSQDTGNTQYF. The CDR3 DNA reads as TGTGCCAGCAGCCAAGATACGGGGAATACGCAGTATTTT.

Notes on this clone: At one end, the junction sequence differs from germline, possibly due to a read error. V and J are TRBV29-1 and TRBJ1-1; 8 positions match TRBD1. This CDR3 contains 14 residues. Per the germline V gene, CDR1 is SQVTM and CDR2 is ANQGSEA. The CDR3 DNA follows: TGCAGCGTGGAAGGGTCAGGGGGCGGTGGAAAAGCTTTCTTT. Residues: CSVEGSGGGGKAFF.

The chain couples TRBV5-6 to TRBJ2-7; 10 bases map to TRBD1. In germline, CDR1 is SGHDT, CDR2 YYEEEE. This CDR3 contains 13 residues. V trimming: 3 bases; J trimming: 3 bases; junction bases outside the gene matches: 0. CDR3 coding DNA: TGTGCCAGCAGCTGGACAGGGGGCTACGAGCAGTACTTC. Protein product: CASSWTGGYEQYF.

The gene calls are TRBV2 and TRBJ1-4; a weak D match, TRBD1 (6 bases). CDR1 is SNHLY and CDR2 is FYNNEI in the germline V gene. This CDR3 region has 14 residues. With 6 bases removed from V and 8 bases from J, the gap between germline ends came to 16 bases. This CDR3 is CASSEQGHDEKLFF. DNA for the CDR3: TGTGCCAGCAGCGAACAGGGACATGACGAAAAACTGTTTTTT.

Only a few counts were recorded for this clone. The V gene is TRBV27, the J gene TRBJ2-5; 10 positions match TRBD2. This CDR3 region has 16 residues. J gave up 3 bases and V 5 bases, and 9 bases lay outside the gene matches. Per germline, CDR1 MNHEY and CDR2 SMNVEV (reference sequence). CDR3: CASSPRLAGGKETQYF. CDR3 DNA sequence: TGTGCCAGCAGTCCCCGATTAGCGGGGGGCAAAGAGACCCAGTACTTC.

The genes are TRBV19 and TRBJ1-1; D may be TRBD1 (5 bases). The CDR3 has 14 amino acids. V was clipped by 2 bases and J by 4 bases, with 11 bases between them. CDR1 and CDR2 from the germline V gene are LNHDA and SQIVND (reference sequence). Here the CDR3 DNA reads TGTGCCAGTAGTATACTTCAGGGTACCACTGAAGCTTTCTTT. Protein sequence: CASSILQGTTEAFF.

The rearrangement links TRBV3-1 (or the pseudogene TRBV3-2) to TRBJ1-1; 7 bases are shared with TRBD1. J was trimmed by 1 base and V by 5 bases; bases with no gene match: 4. The CDR3 loop spans 14 amino acids. Germline CDR1 and CDR2: LGHDT and YNNKEL (reference sequence). CDR3 nucleotides: TGTGCCAGCAGCGCCCGGGACAGGAACACTGAAGCTTTCTTT. Residues: CASSARDRNTEAFF.

The chain has TRBV11-2 and TRBJ1-1; 9 bases are shared with TRBD1. The trim removed 4 bases at V and 1 base at J, leaving 13 bases unmatched. The V gene's germline CDR1 is SGHAT and CDR2 FQNNGV. CDR3 size: 18 residues. The CDR3 coding sequence is TGTGCCAGCAGCTCCCGGGACAGGGTACATTCTACGAACACTGAAGCTTTCTTT. This sequence encodes CASSSRDRVHSTNTEAFF.